Below are 22 T cell receptor beta chains sequenced from a single sample in a study of T cell clonotyping in hematopoietic cell transplantation. Time point noted: recipient sample about 28 days before transplant, after cytoreduction. Sequencing used immunoSEQ multiplex PCR; TCRdb keeps in-frame clones, though not all of them. The table shows around 45,000 clones, with 82% occurring only once. The sequences come from peripheral blood mononuclear cells, collected before stem cell transplant. The source of these receptors is a man in his 60s with myelodysplastic syndrome. Some clones in this sample may be carry-over from other donors' samples.

The chain employs TRBV5-4 and TRBJ2-3; TRBD1 matches 10 bases. The V gene end was trimmed by 2 bases and the J gene end by 2 bases; junction bases not matched to a gene: 5. The CDR3 runs 16 residues. Germline CDR1 reads SGHNT; CDR2 reads YYREEE (reference sequence). CDR3 nucleotides: TGTGCCAGCAGCTTCCGGGACAGGGGACTCACAGATACGCAGTATTTT. This codes for CASSFRDRGLTDTQYF.

This clone is a singleton in its sample. The V call is TRBV7-8, the J call TRBJ2-3; D gene uncertain. Trimming pared 6 bases from V and 1 base from J, leaving 11 bases between. The germline V gene has CDR1 SGHVS and CDR2 FQNEAQ. This CDR3 contains 14 residues. CDR3: CASSQGRRTDTQYF. Here the CDR3 DNA reads TGTGCCAGCAGTCAAGGGCGACGCACAGATACGCAGTATTTT.

The chain couples TRBV6-5 to TRBJ2-5; TRBD1 matches 7 bases. The J segment lost 7 bases and the V segment lost 7 bases, leaving 9 bases of the junction unmatched. Germline CDR1 MNHEY, CDR2 SVGAGI. The CDR3 sequence is 13 residues long. CDR3 DNA sequence: TGTGCCAGCACCTACCAAACAGGGGCGACCCAGTACTTC. It encodes CASTYQTGATQYF.

By share, this clone counts as medium-sized (0.01 to 0.1%). The genes are TRBV7-8 and TRBJ1-6; D remains unclear. There are 14 residues in the CDR3. Trimming pared 5 bases from V and 5 bases from J, leaving 10 bases between. CDR1 and CDR2 from the germline V gene are SGHVS and FQNEAQ. CDR3 DNA: TGTGCCAGCAGCCAACATGGGAATAATTCACCCCTCCACTTT. It specifies CASSQHGNNSPLHF.

The chain links TRBV5-1 to TRBJ1-2; D is possibly TRBD1 (5 bases). The CDR3 has 15 amino acids. Germline V gene data show CDR1 as SGHRS and CDR2 as YFSETQ. V was trimmed by 0 bases and J by 4 bases, leaving 13 bases between them. The CDR3 is CASSLAADRGYGYTF. DNA for the CDR3: TGCGCCAGCAGCTTGGCCGCAGACAGAGGCTATGGCTACACCTTC.

V and J are TRBV7-9 and TRBJ1-3, with no clear D. Germline CDR1 SEHNR, CDR2 FQNEAQ (reference sequence). The CDR3 contains 14 residues. With 1 base removed from V and 2 bases from J, the gap between germline ends came to 6 bases. The CDR3 protein is CASSLEGTGNTIYF. The CDR3 DNA follows: TGTGCCAGCAGCTTAGAGGGCACTGGAAACACCATATATTTT.

The chain couples TRBV19 to TRBJ2-1, with D unresolved. CDR3 length equals 16 residues. V dropped 4 bases and J dropped 0 bases, with 13 bases sitting between them. In germline, CDR1 is LNHDA, CDR2 SQIVND (reference sequence). CDR3 amino acids: CASSSPEETSYNEQFF. DNA of the CDR3: TGTGCCAGTAGTAGCCCCGAGGAAACCTCCTACAATGAGCAGTTCTTC.

The table lists this clone with a few counts. The chain recombines TRBV4-2 with TRBJ2-1; 11 nucleotides agree with TRBD2. The CDR3 has 15 residues. Germline V gene sequence: CDR1 LGHNA, CDR2 YNFKEQ. The junction had 6 bases not matched to a gene; V was cut back by 6 bases and J by 5 bases. This CDR3 reads CASSRTSGSDNEQFF. The CDR3 DNA sequence: TGTGCCAGCAGTCGGACTAGCGGGTCAGACAATGAGCAGTTCTTC.

The V and J genes are TRBV2 and TRBJ2-5; 7 bases fit TRBD2. V lost 0 bases, J lost 2 bases, and 0 bases stayed unmatched. This CDR3 comprises 14 residues. Germline V gene sequence: CDR1 SNHLY, CDR2 FYNNEI. The CDR3, as DNA: TGTGCCAGCAGTGAAGCGGGGGGGCAAGAGACCCAGTACTTC. Residues: CASSEAGGQETQYF.

This rearrangement joins TRBV7-2 to TRBJ1-2; 10 positions agree with TRBD1. The V gene's germline CDR1 is SGHTA and CDR2 FQGNSA. This CDR3 is built from 14 residues. The trim removed 5 bases at V and 4 bases at J, leaving 4 bases unmatched. The CDR3 loop is CASSLRTGGYGYTF. The CDR3 coding sequence is TGTGCCAGCAGCCTGCGGACAGGGGGCTATGGCTACACCTTC.

The chain employs TRBV4-3 and TRBJ1-1; maybe TRBD1 (5 bases). Germline V CDR1 and CDR2: LGHNA, YSLEER. Trimming took off 0 bases at V and 4 bases at J, with 18 bases between the two ends. The CDR3 length is 17 residues. The CDR3 DNA reads TGCGCCAGCAGCCAAGAGGGGCTAGGCGGGGCGCTCACTGAAGCTTTCTTT. It yields the protein CASSQEGLGGALTEAFF.

This clone was observed a single time. This chain uses TRBV28 with TRBJ2-1; 8 bases are a match to TRBD2. V lost 4 bases, J lost 6 bases, and 8 bases stayed unmatched. CDR3 length equals 15 residues. Looked up from germline, CDR1 is MDHEN and CDR2 is SYDVKM. In nucleotides, the CDR3 is TGTGCCAGCAGTTCCCCCCAGCGGGGGTTCAATGAGCAGTTCTTC. It is translated as CASSSPQRGFNEQFF.

This rearrangement joins TRBV28 to TRBJ2-7; TRBD1 agrees at 9 bases. This CDR3 region has 14 residues. Germline loops: CDR1 MDHEN, CDR2 SYDVKM. V trimming: 6 bases; J trimming: 3 bases; junction bases outside the gene matches: 6. This CDR3 reads CASRSPGQGYEQYF. The CDR3 DNA follows: TGTGCCAGCAGGTCTCCGGGACAGGGCTACGAGCAGTACTTC.

The CDR3 sequence: CASSFRDREDIQYF. Written as DNA, the CDR3 is TGTGCCAGTAGTTTCCGGGACAGGGAGGACATTCAGTACTTC. The rearrangement uses TRBV19 and TRBJ2-4; 9 nucleotides agree with TRBD1. CDR1 LNHDA and CDR2 SQIVND come from the germline V gene (reference sequence). Losses at the gene ends were 5 bases for V and 8 bases for J; bases not matched to a gene: 7. This CDR3 is 14 amino acids long.

The DNA of the CDR3 is TGTGCCAGCAGCGTAGACCTTGGGTCCTACGAGCAGTACTTC. This codes for CASSVDLGSYEQYF. The chain joins TRBV9 to TRBJ2-7; no clear D. Trimming shortened V by 0 bases and J by 1 base, and 8 bases separated the two germline ends. The CDR3 is made up of 14 amino acids. CDR1 is SGDLS, CDR2 YYNGEE, per germline.

This chain links TRBV5-1 with TRBJ1-1, with D possibly matching TRBD1 (5 bases). The germline V gene encodes CDR1 SGHRS and CDR2 YFSETQ. Trimming removed 4 bases from V and 4 bases from J, with 26 bases in between. The CDR3 sequence is 18 residues long. In nucleotides, the CDR3 is TGCGCCAGCAGCCTGGACGGAGGGGCGGTTGAGGCAGGCACTGAAGCTTTCTTT. Encoded protein: CASSLDGGAVEAGTEAFF.

This chain links TRBV5-1 with TRBJ2-7; D is uncertain. The V and J ends lost 0 bases and 2 bases respectively, with 9 bases between them. This CDR3 spans 14 amino acids. Germline V CDR1 and CDR2: SGHRS, YFSETQ. The CDR3, as DNA: TGCGCCAGCAGCTTGGAGGGCCTCCCCTACGAGCAGTACTTC. Its protein is CASSLEGLPYEQYF.

The rearrangement uses TRBV9 and TRBJ1-4; D perhaps matches TRBD1 (5 bases). The CDR3 has 15 amino acids. The germline V gene encodes CDR1 SGDLS and CDR2 YYNGEE. Deletions cut 4 bases from V and 7 bases from J, with 17 bases between. This chain's CDR3 is CASSKGTALGEKLFF. The CDR3 DNA reads as TGTGCCAGCAGCAAAGGGACCGCTCTTGGTGAAAAACTGTTTTTT. Full variable domain (rest looked up from reference TRBV9 and TRBJ1-4): DSGVTQTPKHLITATGQRVTLRCSPRSGDLSVYWYQQSLDQGLQFLIQYYNGEERAKGNILERFSAQQFPDLHSELNLSSLELGDSALYFCASSKGTALGEKLFFGSGTQLSVL.

The chain recombines TRBV5-1 with TRBJ2-6; D remains unclear. The CDR3 runs 16 residues. Germline-derived CDR1 and CDR2 are SGHRS and YFSETQ. Trimming removed 0 bases from V and 0 bases from J, with 7 bases in between. The CDR3 reads CASSLVVYSGANVLTF. CDR3 bases: TGCGCCAGCAGCTTGGTCGTGTACTCTGGGGCCAACGTCCTGACTTTC.

J is TRBJ1-5 and V is TRBV6-6; 7 nucleotides match TRBD1. The CDR3 extends over 14 amino acids. Germline V CDR1 and CDR2: MNHNY, SVGAGI (reference sequence). The J segment lost 4 bases and the V segment lost 5 bases, leaving 5 bases of the junction unmatched. The CDR3 region has the DNA TGTGCCAGCAGTCCCCGGGACAGTAATCAGCCCCAGCATTTT. Translated, it gives CASSPRDSNQPQHF.

This chain connects TRBV6-1 to TRBJ1-5, with D unresolved. Germline CDR1 is MNHNS and CDR2 is SASEGT. The CDR3 loop spans 15 amino acids. The V gene lost 3 bases and the J gene lost 1 base, with 10 bases spanning the gap. The CDR3 is CASSDRYLSNQPQHF. DNA of the CDR3: TGTGCCAGCAGTGATCGGTATCTGAGCAATCAGCCCCAGCATTTT.

The J gene is TRBJ2-2, the V gene TRBV9, with D unresolved. The V end lost 0 bases, the J end lost 0 bases, and 9 bases lay between the germline ends. This CDR3 spans 16 amino acids. The V gene's germline CDR1 is SGDLS and CDR2 YYNGEE. The CDR3 region has the DNA TGTGCCAGCAGCGTAGCAGGTCACCCGAACACCGGGGAGCTGTTTTTT. This gives the protein CASSVAGHPNTGELFF.